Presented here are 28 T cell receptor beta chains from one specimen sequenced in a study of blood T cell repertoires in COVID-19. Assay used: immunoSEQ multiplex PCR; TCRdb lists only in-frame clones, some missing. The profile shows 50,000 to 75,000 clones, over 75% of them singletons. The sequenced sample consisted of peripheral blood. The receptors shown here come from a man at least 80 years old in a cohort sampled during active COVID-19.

Here the CDR3 reads CASSEATGVGEQYF. DNA for the CDR3: TGTGCCAGCAGTGAAGCGACAGGGGTGGGGGAGCAGTACTTC. The J gene is TRBJ2-7, the V gene TRBV2; 8 bases align to TRBD1. CDR3 length equals 14 residues. Germline trimming cut 0 bases from V and 7 bases from J; bases unmatched to any gene: 5. Germline CDR1 SNHLY, CDR2 FYNNEI.

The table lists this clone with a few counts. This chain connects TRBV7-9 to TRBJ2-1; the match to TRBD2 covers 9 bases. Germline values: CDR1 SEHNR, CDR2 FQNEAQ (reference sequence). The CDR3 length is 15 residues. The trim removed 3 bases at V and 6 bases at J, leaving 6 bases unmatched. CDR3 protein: CASSLGLAVGNEQFF. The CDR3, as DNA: TGTGCCAGCAGCTTGGGACTAGCTGTCGGCAATGAGCAGTTCTTC. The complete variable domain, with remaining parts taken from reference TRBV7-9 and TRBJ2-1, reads DTGVSQNPRHKITKRGQNVTFRCDPISEHNRLYWYRQTLGQGPEFLTYFQNEAQLEKSRLLSDRFSAERPKGSFSTLEIQRTEQGDSAMYLCASSLGLAVGNEQFFGPGTRLTVL.

For the CDR3, the DNA is TGTGCCAGTCAGCCAACCAGGGGCAGGCGAAACACTGAAGCTTTCTTT. It codes for CASQPTRGRRNTEAFF. The J gene is TRBJ1-1, the V gene TRBV27; D possibly corresponds to TRBD1 (6 bases). The length of the CDR3 is 16 residues. V gave up 9 bases and J gave up 2 bases, with 22 bases separating them. The germline V gene has CDR1 MNHEY and CDR2 SMNVEV (reference sequence).

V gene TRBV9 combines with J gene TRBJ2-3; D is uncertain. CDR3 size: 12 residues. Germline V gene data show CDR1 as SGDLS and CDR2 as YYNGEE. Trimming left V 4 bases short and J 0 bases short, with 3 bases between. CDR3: CASSSSTDTQYF. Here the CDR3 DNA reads TGTGCCAGCAGCTCTAGCACAGATACGCAGTATTTT.

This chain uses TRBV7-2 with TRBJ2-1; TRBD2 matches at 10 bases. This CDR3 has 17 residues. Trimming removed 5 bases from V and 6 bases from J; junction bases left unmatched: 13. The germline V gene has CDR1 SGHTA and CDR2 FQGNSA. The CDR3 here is CASSVRTSGDIPNEQFF. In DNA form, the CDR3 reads TGTGCCAGCAGCGTACGGACTAGCGGCGATATACCCAATGAGCAGTTCTTC.

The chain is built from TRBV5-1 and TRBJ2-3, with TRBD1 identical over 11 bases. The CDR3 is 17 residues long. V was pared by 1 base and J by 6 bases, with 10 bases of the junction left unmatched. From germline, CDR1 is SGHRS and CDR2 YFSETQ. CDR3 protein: CASSLTGTGGTLDTQYF. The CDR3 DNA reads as TGCGCCAGCAGCTTGACAGGGACAGGGGGGACTTTGGATACGCAGTATTTT.

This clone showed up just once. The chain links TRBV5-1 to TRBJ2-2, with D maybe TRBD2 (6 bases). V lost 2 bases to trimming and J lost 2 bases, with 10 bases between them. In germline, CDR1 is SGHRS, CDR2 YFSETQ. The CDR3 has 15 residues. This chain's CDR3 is CASSLVGGNTGELFF. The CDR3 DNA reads TGCGCCAGCAGCTTAGTGGGGGGAAACACCGGGGAGCTGTTTTTT. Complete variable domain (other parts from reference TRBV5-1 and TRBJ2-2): KAGVTQTPRYLIKTRGQQVTLSCSPISGHRSVSWYQQTPGQGLQFLFEYFSETQRNKGNFPGRFSGRQFSNSRSEMNVSTLELGDSALYLCASSLVGGNTGELFFGEGSRLTVL.

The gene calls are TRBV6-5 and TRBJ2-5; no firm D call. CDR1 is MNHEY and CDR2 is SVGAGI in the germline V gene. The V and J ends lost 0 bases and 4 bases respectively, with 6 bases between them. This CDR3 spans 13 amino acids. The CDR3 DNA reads TGTGCCAGCAGTTACTCTATGGCAGAGACCCAGTACTTC. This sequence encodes CASSYSMAETQYF.

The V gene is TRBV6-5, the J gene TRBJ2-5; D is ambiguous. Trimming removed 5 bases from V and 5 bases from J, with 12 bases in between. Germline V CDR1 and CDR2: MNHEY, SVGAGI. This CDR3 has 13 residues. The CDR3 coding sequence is TGTGCCAGCAGTAGAAGCCAGGTTGAGACCCAGTACTTC. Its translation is CASSRSQVETQYF.

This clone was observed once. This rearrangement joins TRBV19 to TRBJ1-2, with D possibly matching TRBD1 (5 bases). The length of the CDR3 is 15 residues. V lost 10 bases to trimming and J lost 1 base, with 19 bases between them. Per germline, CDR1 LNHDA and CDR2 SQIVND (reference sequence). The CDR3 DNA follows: TGTGCCACCAGACTTGGCACAGGACATAACTATGGCTACACCTTC. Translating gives CATRLGTGHNYGYTF.

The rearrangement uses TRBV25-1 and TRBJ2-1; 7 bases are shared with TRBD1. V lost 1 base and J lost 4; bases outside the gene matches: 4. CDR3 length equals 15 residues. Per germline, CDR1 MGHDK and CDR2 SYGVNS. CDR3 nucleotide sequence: TGTGCCAGCAGTGAATTTGGACAGGTGTACAATGAGCAGTTCTTC. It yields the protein CASSEFGQVYNEQFF.

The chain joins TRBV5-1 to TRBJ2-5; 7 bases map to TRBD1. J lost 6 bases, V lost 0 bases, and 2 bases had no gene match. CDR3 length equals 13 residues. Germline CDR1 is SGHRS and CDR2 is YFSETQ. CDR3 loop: CASSLGQGQTQYF. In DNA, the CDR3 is TGCGCCAGCAGCTTGGGACAGGGACAGACCCAGTACTTC.

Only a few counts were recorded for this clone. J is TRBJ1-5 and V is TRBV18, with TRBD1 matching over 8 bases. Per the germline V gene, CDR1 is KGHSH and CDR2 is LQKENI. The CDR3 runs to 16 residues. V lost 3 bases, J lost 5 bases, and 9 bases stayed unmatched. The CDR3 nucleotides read TGTGCCAGCTCACCCTTTGGACAGGGAAGGGATCAGCCCCAGCATTTT. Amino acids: CASSPFGQGRDQPQHF.

The chain's CDR3 is CASSFHGQNLEAFF. The DNA for the CDR3 is TGCGCCAGCAGCTTTCACGGACAGAACCTTGAAGCTTTCTTT. V gene TRBV5-1 combines with J gene TRBJ1-1; tentative D call: TRBD1 (6 bases). There are 14 residues in the CDR3. V lost 2 bases, J lost 7 bases, and 15 bases lay in between. The germline gives CDR1 SGHRS, CDR2 YFSETQ.

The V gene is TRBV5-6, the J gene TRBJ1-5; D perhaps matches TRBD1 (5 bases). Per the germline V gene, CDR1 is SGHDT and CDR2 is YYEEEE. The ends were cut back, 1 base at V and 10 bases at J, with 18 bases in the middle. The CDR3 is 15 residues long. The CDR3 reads CASSLLSSQGLPQHF. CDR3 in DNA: TGTGCCAGCAGCTTGTTGTCTTCCCAGGGCCTACCCCAGCATTTT.

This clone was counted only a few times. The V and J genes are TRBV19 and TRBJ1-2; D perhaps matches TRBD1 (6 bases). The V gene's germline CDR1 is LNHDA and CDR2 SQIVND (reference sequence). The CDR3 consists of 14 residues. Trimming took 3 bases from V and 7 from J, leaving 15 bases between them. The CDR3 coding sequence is TGTGCCAGTAGTATCCAAATGGGGGCGAGTGGCTACACCTTC. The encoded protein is CASSIQMGASGYTF.

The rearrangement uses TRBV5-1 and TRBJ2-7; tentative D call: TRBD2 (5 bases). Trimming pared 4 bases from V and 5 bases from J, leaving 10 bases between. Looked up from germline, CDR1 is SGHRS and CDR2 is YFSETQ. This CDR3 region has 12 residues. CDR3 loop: CASSAEGDEQYF. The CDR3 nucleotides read TGCGCCAGCAGCGCAGAGGGAGACGAGCAGTACTTC. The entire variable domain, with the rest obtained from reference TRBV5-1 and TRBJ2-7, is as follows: KAGVTQTPRYLIKTRGQQVTLSCSPISGHRSVSWYQQTPGQGLQFLFEYFSETQRNKGNFPGRFSGRQFSNSRSEMNVSTLELGDSALYLCASSAEGDEQYFGPGTRLTVT.

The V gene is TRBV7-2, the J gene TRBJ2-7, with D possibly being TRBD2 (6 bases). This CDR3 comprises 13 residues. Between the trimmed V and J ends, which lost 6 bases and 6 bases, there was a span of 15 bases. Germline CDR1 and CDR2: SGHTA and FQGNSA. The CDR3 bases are TGTGCCAGCAGTCCCGGGACTCCCGTCGAGCAGTACTTC. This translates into CASSPGTPVEQYF.

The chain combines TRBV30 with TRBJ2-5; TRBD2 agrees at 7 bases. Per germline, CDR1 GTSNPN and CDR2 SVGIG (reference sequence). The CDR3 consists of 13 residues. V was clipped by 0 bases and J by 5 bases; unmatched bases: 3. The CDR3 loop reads CAWSVAGGETQYF. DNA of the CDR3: TGTGCCTGGAGTGTAGCCGGGGGGGAGACCCAGTACTTC.

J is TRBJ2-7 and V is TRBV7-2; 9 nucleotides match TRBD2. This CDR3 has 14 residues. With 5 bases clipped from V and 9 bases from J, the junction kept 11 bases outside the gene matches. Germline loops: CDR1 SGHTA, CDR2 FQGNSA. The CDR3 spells CASSPTSGPTTQYF. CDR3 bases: TGTGCCAGCAGCCCTACTAGCGGGCCTACCACGCAGTACTTC. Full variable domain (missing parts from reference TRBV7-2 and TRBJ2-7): GAGVSQSPSNKVTEKGKDVELRCDPISGHTALYWYRQSLGQGLEFLIYFQGNSAPDKSGLPSDRFSAERTGGSVSTLTIQRTQQEDSAVYLCASSPTSGPTTQYFGPGTRLTVT.

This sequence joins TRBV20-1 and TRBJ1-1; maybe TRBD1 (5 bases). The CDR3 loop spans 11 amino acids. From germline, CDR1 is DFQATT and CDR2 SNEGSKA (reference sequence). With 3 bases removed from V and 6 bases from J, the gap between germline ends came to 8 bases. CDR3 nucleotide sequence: TGCAGTGCTAGCAGGGAACCTGAAGCTTTCTTT. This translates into CSASREPEAFF.

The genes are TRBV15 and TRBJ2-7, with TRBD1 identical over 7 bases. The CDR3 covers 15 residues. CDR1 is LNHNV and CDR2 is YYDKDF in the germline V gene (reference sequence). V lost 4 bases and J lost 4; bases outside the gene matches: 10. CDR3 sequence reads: CATSTRERGQYEQYF. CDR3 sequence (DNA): TGTGCCACCAGCACCCGAGAGAGGGGGCAGTACGAGCAGTACTTC.

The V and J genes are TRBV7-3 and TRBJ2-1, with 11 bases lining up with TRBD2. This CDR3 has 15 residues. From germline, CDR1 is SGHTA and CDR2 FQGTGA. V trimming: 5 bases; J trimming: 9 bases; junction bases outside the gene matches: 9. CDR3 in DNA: TGTGCCAGCAGCCTTAGCGGGGGGGCCTTAGGTGAGCAGTTCTTC. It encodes CASSLSGGALGEQFF.

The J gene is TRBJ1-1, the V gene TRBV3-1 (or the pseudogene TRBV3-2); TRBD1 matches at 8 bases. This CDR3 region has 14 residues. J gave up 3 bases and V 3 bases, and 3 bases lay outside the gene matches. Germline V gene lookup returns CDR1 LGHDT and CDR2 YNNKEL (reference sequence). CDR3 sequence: CASSQVQGDTEAFF. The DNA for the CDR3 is TGTGCCAGCAGCCAGGTACAGGGGGACACTGAAGCTTTCTTT.

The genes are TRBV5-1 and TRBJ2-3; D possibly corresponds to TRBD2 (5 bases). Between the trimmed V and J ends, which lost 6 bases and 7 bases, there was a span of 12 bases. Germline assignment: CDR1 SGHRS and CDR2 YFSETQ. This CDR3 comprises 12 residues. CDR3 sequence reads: CASILSENTQYF. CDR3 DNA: TGCGCCAGCATACTTAGCGAAAATACGCAGTATTTT.

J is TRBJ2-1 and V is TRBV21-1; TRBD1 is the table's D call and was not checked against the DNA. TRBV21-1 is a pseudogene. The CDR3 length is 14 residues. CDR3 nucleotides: TGTGCCAGCAGCATCAGGATCCCTTACAATGAGCAGTTCTTC. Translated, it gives CASSIRIPYNEQFF.

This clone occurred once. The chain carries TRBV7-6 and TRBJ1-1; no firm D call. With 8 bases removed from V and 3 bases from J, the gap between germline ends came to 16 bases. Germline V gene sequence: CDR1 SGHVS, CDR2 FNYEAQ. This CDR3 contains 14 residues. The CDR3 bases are TGTGCCAGCCAAGCTTCCCCGGGGTACACTGAAGCTTTCTTT. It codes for CASQASPGYTEAFF.

In DNA form, the CDR3 reads TGTGCCAGCAGCCAAGATCTAGGCAGACAGGGCTACGAGCAGTACTTC. Translation gives CASSQDLGRQGYEQYF. The genes are TRBV3-1 (or the pseudogene TRBV3-2) and TRBJ2-7; 7 bases align to TRBD1. The V gene end was trimmed by 0 bases and the J gene end by 3 bases; junction bases not matched to a gene: 8. Germline V gene lookup returns CDR1 LGHDT and CDR2 YNNKEL (reference sequence). The CDR3 extends over 16 amino acids.